Sequencing of this TCR beta chain was carried out in a study of CD8 T cells in acute hepatitis C reinfection. General study findings and limits: Preferential TRBV04 and TRBV06 usage appeared in all groups and was not explained by the naive pool.

In regard to this clone: Its antigen is unknown.

Indicated time point: naive CD8 control sorted from an acute-time-point sample. Germline CDR1 MNHEY, CDR2 SMNVEV (reference sequence). This CDR3 spans 15 amino acids. V dropped 1 base and J dropped 4 bases, with 11 bases sitting between them. Some clones are missing from TCRdb's copy, which holds only in-frame ones; the method was immunoSEQ multiplex PCR. The sample lists about 38,000 clones, roughly 85% occurring once. The sequence was collected from a young woman who spontaneously cleared hepatitis C infection. The V and J genes are TRBV27 and TRBJ1-3; D remains ambiguous. Source material: naive CD8+ T cells from PBMCs. The CDR3 DNA follows: TGTGCCAGCAGTTTATGGCCGGGCCCCGGAAACACCATATATTTT. Protein sequence: CASSLWPGPGNTIYF.